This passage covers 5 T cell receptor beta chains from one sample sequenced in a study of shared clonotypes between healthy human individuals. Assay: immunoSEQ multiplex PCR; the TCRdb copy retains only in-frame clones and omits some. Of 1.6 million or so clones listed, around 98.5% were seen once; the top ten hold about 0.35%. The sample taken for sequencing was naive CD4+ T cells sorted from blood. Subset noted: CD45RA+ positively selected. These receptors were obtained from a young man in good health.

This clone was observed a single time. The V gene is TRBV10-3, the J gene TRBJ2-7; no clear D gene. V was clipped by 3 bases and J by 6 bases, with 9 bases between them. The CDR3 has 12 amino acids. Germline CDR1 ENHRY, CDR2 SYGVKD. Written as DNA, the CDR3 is TGTGCCATCAGTGATAATGGTCCCGAGCAGTACTTC. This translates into CAISDNGPEQYF.

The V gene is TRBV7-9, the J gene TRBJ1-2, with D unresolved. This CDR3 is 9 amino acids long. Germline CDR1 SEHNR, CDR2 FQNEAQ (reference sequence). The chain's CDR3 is CVSGGGYTF. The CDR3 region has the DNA TGTGTGTCAGGAGGCGGCTACACCTTC.

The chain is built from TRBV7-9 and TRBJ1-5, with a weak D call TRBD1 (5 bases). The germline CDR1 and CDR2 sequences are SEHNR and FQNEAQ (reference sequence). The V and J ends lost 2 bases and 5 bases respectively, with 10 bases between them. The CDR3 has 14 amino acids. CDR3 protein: CASSLYRNYQPQHF. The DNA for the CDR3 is TGTGCCAGCAGCTTATACAGGAATTATCAGCCCCAGCATTTT. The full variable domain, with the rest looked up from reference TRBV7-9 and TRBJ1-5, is DTGVSQNPRHKITKRGQNVTFRCDPISEHNRLYWYRQTLGQGPEFLTYFQNEAQLEKSRLLSDRFSAERPKGSFSTLEIQRTEQGDSAMYLCASSLYRNYQPQHFGDGTRLSIL.

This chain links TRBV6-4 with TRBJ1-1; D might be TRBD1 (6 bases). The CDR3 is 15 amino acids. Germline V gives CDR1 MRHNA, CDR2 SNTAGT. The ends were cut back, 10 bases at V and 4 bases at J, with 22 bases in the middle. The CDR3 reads CAILFAGAQGTEAFF. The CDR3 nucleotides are TGTGCCATTCTTTTCGCAGGGGCGCAAGGCACTGAAGCTTTCTTT.

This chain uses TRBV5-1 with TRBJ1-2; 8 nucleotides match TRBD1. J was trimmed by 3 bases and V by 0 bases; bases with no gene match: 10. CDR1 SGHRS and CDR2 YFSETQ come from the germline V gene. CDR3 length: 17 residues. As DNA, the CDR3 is TGCGCCAGCAGCTTGGCCCTGGACAGGGATTCTGACTATGGCTACACCTTC. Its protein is CASSLALDRDSDYGYTF.